Each of the 2 T cell receptor beta chains below was sequenced from the same sample in a study of shared clonotypes between healthy human individuals. Assay: immunoSEQ multiplex PCR; the TCRdb copy retains only in-frame clones and omits some. Here the sample spans 2 million to 2.5 million clones, over 85% being singletons. Terminally differentiated effector memory CD45RA+ cells were left out of the naive CD8 fraction, which was CD45RO-negative and positively selected for CCR7. Source material: naive CD8+ T cells sorted from blood. The receptors were sampled from a man between 18 and 35 years old in good health.

To note about this clone: Other nucleotide sequences from this sample produce the same CDR3. The genes are TRBV4-1 and TRBJ2-2; D unresolved. CDR1 and CDR2 (germline): MGHRA, YSYEKL. The CDR3 length is 13 residues. Trimming shortened V by 0 bases and J by 7 bases, and 6 bases separated the two germline ends. The CDR3 is CASSQDRGGELFF. The CDR3 nucleotides read TGCGCCAGCAGCCAAGATAGAGGCGGGGAGCTGTTTTTT.

The chain joins TRBV7-6 to TRBJ2-7; D remains unclear. Trimming stripped 0 bases from V and 3 bases from J, with 6 bases between. Germline assignment: CDR1 SGHVS and CDR2 FNYEAQ. The CDR3 has 13 residues. In nucleotides, the CDR3 is TGTGCCAGCAGCTTAGCTGACGGCTACGAGCAGTACTTC. Its protein is CASSLADGYEQYF.